The rows below give T cell receptor beta chains drawn from one sample of a study of blood T cell repertoires in COVID-19. Profiled with immunoSEQ multiplex PCR; TCRdb holds only in-frame clones, not every one. The sample gives 45,000 to 55,000 clones, around 86% of which show up once; 7.8% is in the top ten. Sequencing used peripheral blood. These receptors were obtained from a man aged 45-65 years with active COVID-19. The CDR3 runs from the conserved cysteine through the conserved F or W. A row's size may be missing; if present it is once, few, many or a size class.

j_call,v_call,clone_size,cdr3_aa
TRBJ2-1,TRBV15,.,CAAGRGYNEQFF
TRBJ1-2,TRBV4-3,.,CASSQEGGAIYGYTF
TRBJ1-1,TRBV5-4,.,CASSWDRGTEAFF
TRBJ1-6,TRBV19,.,CASTTGQGYSPLHF
TRBJ2-7,TRBV5-1,.,CASRPERDSIYEQYF
TRBJ2-5,TRBV27,.,CASSTGLAGEETQYF
TRBJ2-5,TRBV15,.,CATRRGTEGTQYF
TRBJ2-7,TRBV7-2,.,CASSSQGAGGPYEQYF
TRBJ2-5,TRBV11-1,.,CASDSGVGPLRRTQYF
TRBJ2-5,TRBV6-1,.,CASSGPPLAGGKETQYF
TRBJ2-5,TRBV7-2,.,CASSLGRGETQYF
TRBJ1-2,TRBV19,.,CASSMRRANYGYTF
TRBJ2-3,TRBV24-1,.,CATSDLSGRTDTQYF
TRBJ1-1,TRBV6-5,few,CASTRGQGEAFF
TRBJ1-2,TRBV28,.,CASRQGGSNYGYTF
TRBJ2-7,TRBV28,.,CASIRGAGGTIYEQYF
TRBJ1-1,TRBV5-1,.,CASSQHSNPEAFF
TRBJ2-5,TRBV28,.,CASSLAGPGETQYF
TRBJ2-3,TRBV6-1,once,CASSEQAVDTQYF
TRBJ1-5,TRBV6-2/TRBV6-3,.,CASSPPERGMDNQPQHF
TRBJ2-5,TRBV6-2/TRBV6-3,once,CATSKAAARPGTQYF
TRBJ2-1,TRBV28,.,CASSLSGVAYNEQFF
TRBJ2-7,TRBV7-2,.,CASSSGSGAYEQYF
TRBJ2-7,TRBV7-2,.,CASSLGSGYEQYF
TRBJ2-3,TRBV19,.,CASRTYPDGTDTQYF
TRBJ2-1,TRBV6-5,once,CASSYSRAGSYNEQFF
TRBJ1-5,TRBV25-1,few,CASSEYVTGASDQPQHF
TRBJ1-5,TRBV6-2/TRBV6-3,.,CASSYSLDRPYSNQPQHF
TRBJ2-5,TRBV5-4,.,CASSLAPGGGETQYF
TRBJ1-3,TRBV23-1,.,CASSQLVQRSSGNTIYF
TRBJ1-1,TRBV7-8,.,CASSETGDEAFF
TRBJ1-1,TRBV27,.,CASSSEDMRNTEAFF
TRBJ1-1,TRBV10-3,.,CAIWGGYTEAFF
TRBJ2-6,TRBV6-5,.,CASSPGYSGANVLTF
TRBJ1-2,TRBV6-5,.,CASNVDRGLDGYTF
TRBJ1-5,TRBV9,.,CASSKAAGNQPQHF
TRBJ1-1,TRBV7-9,.,CASSLSHKAGAFF
TRBJ2-7,TRBV7-2,.,CASSQQGGSYEQYF
TRBJ2-1,TRBV5-4,.,CASSLGGASSYNEQFF
TRBJ2-3,TRBV6-2/TRBV6-3,.,CASSYGAGARPDTQYF
TRBJ2-3,TRBV7-8,.,CASSLVPPLAGDTQYF
TRBJ2-7,TRBV28,.,CASSPRTGGNYEQYF
TRBJ1-1,TRBV6-2/TRBV6-3,.,CASSYSPAENTEAFF
TRBJ2-2,TRBV24-1,.,CATSDPGANTGELFF
TRBJ2-1,TRBV28,once,CASSPTAGGHNEQFF
TRBJ2-6,TRBV7-2,.,CASSWDRDSGANVLTF
TRBJ1-1,TRBV3-1/TRBV3-2,once,CASKRGEGTEAFF
TRBJ2-1,TRBV21-1,.,CASSRRLAASDEQFF